The 31 T cell receptor beta chains listed next were all sequenced from one sample in a study of preoperative IRX-2 immunotherapy in early breast cancer. Libraries were prepared by immunoSEQ multiplex PCR; TCRdb keeps only in-frame clonotypes and omits some of them. This table holds just over 25,000 clones, roughly four fifths found once. Treatment of the sample: preoperative locoregional IRX-2 cytokine immunotherapy. Sequences were derived from lymph node tissue, sampled after IRX-2 immunotherapy. The origin of the receptors is a human donor with breast cancer.

V gene TRBV11-3 combines with J gene TRBJ1-2; 7 bases align to TRBD1. J gave up 5 bases and V 4 bases, and 16 bases lay outside the gene matches. Germline V gene sequence: CDR1 SGHNT, CDR2 YENEEA. The CDR3 is 17 amino acids. CDR3 region: CASSSTGLGDRGYGYTF. The CDR3 DNA sequence: TGTGCCAGCAGCTCAACGGGCCTGGGGGACAGAGGTTATGGCTACACCTTC. Based on the CDR3 plus reference TRBV11-3 and TRBJ1-2, the full variable domain is EAGVVQSPRYKIIEKKQPVAFWCNPISGHNTLYWYLQNLGQGPELLIRYENEEAVDDSQLPKDRFSAERLKGVDSTLKIQPAELGDSAVYLCASSSTGLGDRGYGYTFGSGTRLTVV.

There are a few counts of this clone. The rearrangement links TRBV28 to TRBJ1-1; D may be TRBD1 (5 bases). Germline CDR1 is MDHEN and CDR2 is SYDVKM. The ends were cut back, 4 bases at V and 1 base at J, with 10 bases in the middle. This CDR3 region has 14 residues. The CDR3 region is CASSSHRRNTEAFF. CDR3 coding DNA: TGTGCCAGCAGTTCACACAGGAGGAACACTGAAGCTTTCTTT.

V gene TRBV9 combines with J gene TRBJ2-1; tentative D call: TRBD2 (6 bases). Germline lookup yields CDR1 SGDLS and CDR2 YYNGEE. This CDR3 is built from 16 residues. V was cut by 4 bases and J by 4 bases, with 18 bases left in between. The CDR3: CASSPRLGLHYNEQFF. CDR3 nucleotide sequence: TGTGCCAGCAGCCCCCGGCTTGGACTACATTACAATGAGCAGTTCTTC.

There are a few counts of this clone. The rearrangement joins TRBV6-8 to TRBJ2-2, with 7 bases fitting TRBD1. Per germline, CDR1 MNHGY and CDR2 SAAAGT. CDR3 length: 14 amino acids. Trimming took 7 bases from V and 5 from J; bases not matched to a gene: 7. The CDR3 loop reads CASTRQGRTGELFF. CDR3 DNA: TGTGCCAGCACGAGACAGGGAAGAACCGGGGAGCTGTTTTTT.

J is TRBJ1-6 and V is TRBV30; D unclear. Germline V lookup: CDR1 GTSNPN, CDR2 SVGIG (reference sequence). This CDR3 is 15 amino acids long. With 3 bases removed from V and 0 bases from J, the gap between germline ends came to 9 bases. This CDR3 reads CAWRKQSSYNSPLHF. The CDR3 region has the DNA TGTGCCTGGAGGAAACAGAGCTCCTATAATTCACCCCTCCACTTT.

The chain recombines TRBV6-8 with TRBJ1-2; 9 bases map to TRBD1. The CDR3 runs to 15 residues. V gave up 3 bases and J gave up 6 bases; unmatched junction bases: 8. From germline, CDR1 is MNHGY and CDR2 SAAAGT. The CDR3 here is CASSYYRGRVDGYTF. The DNA of the CDR3 is TGTGCCAGCAGTTATTACAGGGGGCGTGTCGATGGCTACACCTTC.

The V call is TRBV5-1, the J call TRBJ2-1; D assignment may be TRBD1 or TRBD2 (5 bases each). Trimming took off 5 bases at V and 0 bases at J, with 9 bases between the two ends. The CDR3 sequence is 14 residues long. Germline lookup yields CDR1 SGHRS and CDR2 YFSETQ. CDR3 sequence (DNA): TGCGCCAGCAGTTGGGGGAGCTCCTACAATGAGCAGTTCTTC. Translating gives CASSWGSSYNEQFF.

V gene TRBV1 combines with J gene TRBJ1-4. TRBV1 constitutes a pseudogene. The CDR3 totals 15 residues. The CDR3 DNA reads TGCGCCAGCAGCTCCCCGGCCCGGACGGGTGAAAAACTGTTTTTT. It encodes CASSSPARTGEKLFF.

J is TRBJ2-1 and V is TRBV22-1; the D call in the table, TRBD1, was not verified against the DNA. TRBV22-1 is marked as a pseudogene. The CDR3 is 16 amino acids. CDR3 sequence: CATSDSVAGSYNEQFF. Written as DNA, the CDR3 is TGTGCCACCAGTGATTCCGTGGCAGGGTCATACAATGAGCAGTTCTTC.

The chain carries TRBV10-2 and TRBJ1-6; a possible D gene is TRBD1 (5 bases). The germline V gene encodes CDR1 WSHSY and CDR2 SAAADI. Trimming pared 4 bases from V and 9 bases from J, leaving 10 bases between. This CDR3 has 13 amino acids. CDR3 region: CASSGQTISPLHF. DNA for the CDR3: TGCGCCAGCAGTGGACAGACCATTTCACCCCTCCACTTT.

V gene TRBV7-8 combines with J gene TRBJ2-1; 8 positions agree with TRBD2. Trimming at V came to 5 bases and at J to 6 bases, leaving 12 bases not matched to a gene. CDR1 is SGHVS and CDR2 is FQNEAQ in the germline V gene. The CDR3 is 16 residues long. The CDR3 protein is CASSQPRGGSGNEQFF. The CDR3 coding sequence is TGTGCCAGCAGCCAACCACGGGGGGGCTCTGGCAATGAGCAGTTCTTC.

The chain uses TRBV6-8 and TRBJ2-1, with 13 bases that match TRBD2. This CDR3 has 16 amino acids. CDR1 MNHGY and CDR2 SAAAGT come from the germline V gene. The trim removed 0 bases at V and 8 bases at J, leaving 4 bases unmatched. The CDR3 is CASSYSGTSGEDEQFF. DNA for the CDR3: TGTGCCAGCAGTTACTCGGGGACTAGCGGGGAAGATGAGCAGTTCTTC.

The sample holds one count of this clone. The V call is TRBV6-8, the J call TRBJ2-7; D unclear. The V gene lost 2 bases and the J gene lost 4 bases, with 18 bases spanning the gap. Per the germline V gene, CDR1 is MNHGY and CDR2 is SAAAGT. This CDR3 has 16 residues. CDR3 sequence: CASSYGSVTRNYEQYF. The CDR3 DNA is TGTGCCAGCAGTTACGGATCGGTAACACGAAATTACGAGCAGTACTTC.

The chain has TRBV15 and TRBJ2-1; 9 nucleotides match TRBD1. V was clipped by 4 bases and J by 9 bases; unmatched bases: 7. Germline-derived CDR1 and CDR2 are LNHNV and YYDKDF (reference sequence). The CDR3 is 14 amino acids. The CDR3 loop reads CATSTGQGGGEQFF. In DNA form, the CDR3 reads TGTGCCACCAGCACGGGACAGGGCGGCGGTGAGCAGTTCTTC.

The rearrangement links TRBV5-1 to TRBJ1-3; 7 bases align to TRBD1. Trimming at V came to 0 bases and at J to 4 bases, leaving 7 bases not matched to a gene. The CDR3 extends over 16 amino acids. Germline V gives CDR1 SGHRS, CDR2 YFSETQ. CDR3 nucleotides: TGCGCCAGCAGCTTGGCCGAGGGGGCAGGGGGAAACACCATATATTTT. Translated, it gives CASSLAEGAGGNTIYF.

The CDR3 nucleotides read TGTGCCAGTAGTATAGGTTTTCTGGGGCTAGCGGGAGGTCCTGGAAAAAACATTCAGTACTTC. This translates into CASSIGFLGLAGGPGKNIQYF. V usage is TRBV19 and J usage is TRBJ2-4, with 11 positions matching TRBD2. The CDR3 is 21 amino acids. Germline V gene sequence: CDR1 LNHDA, CDR2 SQIVND (reference sequence). Trimming took 1 base from V and 4 from J; bases not matched to a gene: 18.

The J gene is TRBJ1-5, the V gene TRBV19; no firm D call. The V gene's germline CDR1 is LNHDA and CDR2 SQIVND (reference sequence). V was cut by 5 bases and J by 7 bases, with 12 bases left in between. This CDR3 region has 13 residues. As DNA, the CDR3 is TGTGCCAGTAGTCCCTCAGCCGGGCAGCCCCAGCATTTT. Translating gives CASSPSAGQPQHF.

This rearrangement joins TRBV6-7 to TRBJ1-3, with D uncertain. TRBV6-7 counts as an open reading frame of uncertain function. The V gene lost 5 bases and the J gene lost 3 bases, with 17 bases spanning the gap. The CDR3 runs 16 residues. DNA for the CDR3: TGTGCCAGCAGTGAATTGGGCTGGTCCTTTGGAAACACCATATATTTT. Translated, it gives CASSELGWSFGNTIYF.

This chain joins TRBV23-1 and TRBJ1-4; D is uncertain. TRBV23-1 is identified as an open reading frame with a role that is uncertain. Trimming removed 6 bases at V and 0 bases at J, with 5 bases between. CDR3 length equals 13 residues. The CDR3 spells CASSKTTNEKLFF. Here the CDR3 DNA reads TGCGCCAGCAGCAAAACAACTAATGAAAAACTGTTTTTT.

This sequence joins TRBV6-8 and TRBJ1-1; D is unresolved. Between the trimmed V and J ends, which lost 5 bases and 6 bases, there was a span of 13 bases. The CDR3 is 13 amino acids. Germline values: CDR1 MNHGY, CDR2 SAAAGT. This chain's CDR3 is CASSKTRVAEAFF. The CDR3 DNA is TGTGCCAGCAGTAAAACCCGGGTCGCTGAAGCTTTCTTT.

In regard to this clone: One junction end does not reproduce the germline sequence, and a read error may be involved. DNA of the CDR3: TGCGCCAGCCTTCTGACAATCTTGGAAGGGGGCTTT. Its translation: CASLLTILEGGF. The rearrangement links TRBV10-2 to TRBJ1-1; tentative D call: TRBD1 (6 bases). The CDR3 sequence is 12 residues long. The V gene's germline CDR1 is WSHSY and CDR2 SAAADI.

This rearrangement joins TRBV19 to TRBJ1-5, with D uncertain. The V and J ends lost 0 bases and 0 bases respectively, with 12 bases between them. Germline V lookup: CDR1 LNHDA, CDR2 SQIVND (reference sequence). This CDR3 has 17 residues. For the CDR3, the DNA is TGTGCCAGTAGTATAGATCGTGGGCGGTCTAGCAATCAGCCCCAGCATTTT. It specifies CASSIDRGRSSNQPQHF.

The chain recombines TRBV5-1 with TRBJ1-2, with D perhaps matching TRBD1 (6 bases). Germline V gene sequence: CDR1 SGHRS, CDR2 YFSETQ. This CDR3 is 15 amino acids long. Deletions cut 2 bases from V and 2 bases from J, with 13 bases between. CDR3 region: CASSFDTGQNYGYTF. CDR3 coding DNA: TGCGCCAGCAGCTTCGACACAGGGCAGAACTATGGCTACACCTTC.

As concerns this clone: Residues arising from an ambiguous or unread base are written as X. The rearrangement joins TRBV6-8 to TRBJ2-2, with no clear D. The V end lost 4 bases, the J end lost 0 bases, and 3 bases lay between the germline ends. The CDR3 has 13 residues. CDR1 is MNHGY and CDR2 is SAAAGT in the germline V gene. The CDR3: CASSSXNTGELFF. The CDR3 nucleotides are TGTGCCAGCAGTTCTWCGAACACCGGGGAGCTGTTTTTT.

This clone was recorded a few times. The CDR3 DNA follows: TGTGCCAGCTCAAAAAAGACAGGGGGGAACACTGAAGCTTTCTTT. This codes for CASSKKTGGNTEAFF. The rearrangement joins TRBV18 to TRBJ1-1; 9 bases fit TRBD1. The J segment lost 1 base and the V segment lost 5 bases, leaving 5 bases of the junction unmatched. The germline gives CDR1 KGHSH, CDR2 LQKENI. The CDR3 contains 15 residues.

The DNA for the CDR3 is TGCGCCAGCAGCCCGCTACTAAGGACAGGGGGCGCGTCTGGGGCCAACGTCCTGACTTTC. It is translated as CASSPLLRTGGASGANVLTF. V is TRBV5-1 and J is TRBJ2-6; 11 bases are shared with TRBD1. Trimming cost V 4 bases and J 1 base; bases outside gene matches: 13. CDR3 length equals 20 residues. Germline V gene sequence: CDR1 SGHRS, CDR2 YFSETQ.

The rearrangement links TRBV19 to TRBJ1-2; 7 nucleotides line up with TRBD1. V lost 0 bases and J lost 2; bases outside the gene matches: 9. This CDR3 has 17 amino acids. The germline V gene has CDR1 LNHDA and CDR2 SQIVND (reference sequence). CDR3 in amino acids: CASSIDLLGQLNYGYTF. The CDR3, as DNA: TGTGCCAGTAGTATAGATTTATTGGGACAGCTAAACTATGGCTACACCTTC.

The chain links TRBV28 to TRBJ1-6; the D is unclear. V lost 6 bases, J lost 0 bases, and 12 bases lay in between. The CDR3 is made up of 16 amino acids. Germline V gene lookup returns CDR1 MDHEN and CDR2 SYDVKM. In nucleotides, the CDR3 is TGTGCCAGCAGGACCCGACTGAGCTCCTATAATTCACCCCTCCACTTT. It encodes CASRTRLSSYNSPLHF.

The chain couples TRBV5-1 to TRBJ1-1, with TRBD1 matching over 9 bases. Germline V CDR1 and CDR2: SGHRS, YFSETQ. V was clipped by 2 bases and J by 5 bases; unmatched bases: 4. The CDR3 is 14 residues long. The CDR3 nucleotides are TGCGCCAGCAGCTTCGGACAGGGGACTACTGAAGCTTTCTTT. Protein: CASSFGQGTTEAFF.

The chain links TRBV18 to TRBJ2-1; 8 positions agree with TRBD2. The CDR3 totals 14 residues. The trim removed 6 bases at V and 10 bases at J, leaving 11 bases unmatched. The germline CDR1 and CDR2 sequences are KGHSH and LQKENI. The CDR3 sequence: CASSPGLDLREQFF. CDR3 sequence (DNA): TGTGCCAGCTCCCCGGGACTAGATCTACGGGAGCAGTTCTTC.

Note on this clone: At one boundary the junction diverges from the germline segment, which might be a read error. The chain employs TRBV6-8 and TRBJ1-5; 8 bases fit TRBD1. The CDR3 totals 13 residues. Germline values: CDR1 MNHGY, CDR2 SAAAGT. CDR3 nucleotide sequence: TGTGCCATCAGTGGACAGGGCGTTCAGCCCCAGCATTTT. It is translated as CAISGQGVQPQHF.